Listed below are T cell receptor beta chains from one sample, sequenced in a study of T cell responses to AZD1222 COVID-19 vaccine. Method: immunoSEQ multiplex PCR; TCRdb's copy keeps in-frame clones and lacks some. The sample shows tens of thousands of clones, approximately 79% of them seen only once. This specimen consisted of peripheral blood, obtained on day 0 of MenACWY control vaccination. These receptors were collected from an adult in good health. Each CDR3 is given with its conserved first and last residue. The D gene is left open where the match is weak. Size is stated for part of the rows, as once, few or many counts, or as a class when the clone is expanded.

D gene | J gene | clone size | CDR3 length | V gene | CDR3 protein | CDR3 DNA
- | TRBJ2-1 | - | 11 | TRBV19 | CASTRGTEQFF | TGTGCCAGTACCCGGGGTACTGAGCAGTTCTTC
- | TRBJ2-2 | - | 13 | TRBV10-1 | CASSLMAGGELFF | TGCGCCAGCAGTCTGATGGCGGGCGGGGAGCTGTTTTTT
- | TRBJ2-2 | once | 16 | TRBV7-9 | CASSPPLDRHTGELFF | TGTGCCAGCAGCCCTCCGTTGGATAGGCACACCGGGGAGCTGTTTTTT
- | TRBJ1-5 | - | 17 | TRBV18 | CASSPGGRWDSNQPQHF | TGTGCCAGCTCACCCGGGGGGCGGTGGGATAGCAATCAGCCCCAGCATTTT
- | TRBJ2-3 | - | 13 | TRBV7-2 | CASSRSSTDTQYF | TGTGCCAGCAGCAGGAGCTCCACAGATACGCAGTATTTT
TRBD1 | TRBJ2-4 | - | 16 | TRBV3-1/TRBV3-2 | CASSQEGQGLKNIQYF | TGTGCCAGCAGCCAAGAGGGACAGGGGCTTAAAAACATTCAGTACTTC
- | TRBJ2-1 | - | 11 | TRBV20-1 | CSATPYDEQFF | TGCAGTGCTACACCTTATGATGAGCAGTTCTTC
- | TRBJ2-3 | - | 16 | TRBV18 | CASSLQTRTSTDTQYF | TGTGCCAGCTCACTTCAGACTAGAACTAGCACAGATACGCAGTATTTT
- | TRBJ1-6 | - | 14 | TRBV5-1 | CASTAAGGNSPLHF | TGCGCCAGCACCGCCGCGGGGGGAAACTCACCCCTCCACTTT
- | TRBJ1-5 | - | 14 | TRBV30 | CAWSVVGENQPQHF | TGTGCCTGGAGTGTGGTAGGGGAGAATCAGCCCCAGCATTTT
- | TRBJ1-1 | - | 12 | TRBV28 | CASRNMNTEAFF | TGTGCCAGCAGAAATATGAACACTGAAGCTTTCTTT
- | TRBJ1-2 | few | 14 | TRBV6-5 | CASSYSGGRYGYTF | TGTGCCAGCAGTTACTCGGGGGGCCGGTATGGCTACACCTTC
- | TRBJ1-2 | - | 17 | TRBV7-5 | CVRSLEGTPRTNYGYTF | TGTGTCAGAAGCTTAGAGGGGACACCGAGGACTAACTATGGCTACACCTTC
TRBD1 | TRBJ1-5 | - | 15 | TRBV19 | CASRSDRGRNQPQHF | TGTGCCAGTAGAAGTGACAGGGGCCGCAATCAGCCCCAGCATTTT
- | TRBJ1-6 | - | 15 | TRBV6-5 | CASSTEQGNNSPLHF | TGTGCCAGCAGTACCGAACAGGGTAATAATTCACCCCTCCACTTT
- | TRBJ1-1 | - | 17 | TRBV5-4 | CASTQWGRLCWHTEAFF | TGTGCCAGCACCCAGTGGGGGCGGCTTTGTTGGCACACTGAAGCTTTCTTT
TRBD1 | TRBJ1-6 | - | 16 | TRBV27 | CASSGTGSSYNSPLHF | TGTGCCAGCAGTGGGACAGGGAGCTCCTATAATTCACCCCTCCACTTT
- | TRBJ1-4 | - | 13 | TRBV2 | CASTTRINEKLFF | TGTGCCAGCACGACAAGAATTAATGAAAAACTGTTTTTT
TRBD1 | TRBJ1-5 | few | 16 | TRBV7-8 | CASSLMGQGVDQPQHF | TGTGCCAGCAGCTTAATGGGACAGGGGGTGGATCAGCCCCAGCATTTT
- | TRBJ1-3 | - | 15 | TRBV4-2 | CASSQDLAQGNTIYF | TGTGCCAGCAGCCAAGATTTGGCACAGGGAAACACCATATATTTT
TRBD2 | TRBJ2-1 | - | 16 | TRBV30 | CAWSPGGLAPYNEQFF | TGTGCCTGGAGCCCTGGAGGACTAGCGCCCTACAATGAGCAGTTCTTC
- | TRBJ1-6 | - | 15 | TRBV30 | CACHTYRSVGSPLHF | TGTGCCTGTCATACATACCGGTCAGTTGGTTCACCCCTCCACTTT
TRBD1 | TRBJ1-2 | - | 14 | TRBV2 | CASDPGDRNYGYTF | TGTGCCAGCGACCCCGGGGACAGGAATTATGGCTACACCTTC
- | TRBJ2-1 | once | 16 | TRBV14 | CASSQVEGEAYNEQFF | TGTGCCAGCAGCCAAGTCGAGGGGGAGGCCTACAATGAGCAGTTCTTC
- | TRBJ2-6 | - | 18 | TRBV27 | CASSSARVFIHGANVLTF | TGTGCCAGCAGTTCGGCCAGGGTATTTATTCATGGGGCCAACGTCCTGACTTTC
- | TRBJ2-7 | - | 17 | TRBV7-9 | CASSLGLGGRGSYEQYF | TGTGCCAGCAGCTTAGGGCTGGGGGGGCGCGGGAGTTACGAGCAGTACTTC
- | TRBJ1-2 | medium-sized | 15 | TRBV19 | CASSIVTHQTYGYTF | TGTGCCAGTAGTATAGTCACACACCAAACCTATGGCTACACCTTC
TRBD1 | TRBJ1-2 | - | 13 | TRBV29-1 | CSARTGGYYGYTF | TGCAGCGCTCGGACAGGGGGTTACTATGGCTACACCTTC
TRBD2 | TRBJ2-3 | - | 15 | TRBV10-1 | CASSDGLAGTDTQYF | TGCGCCAGCAGTGACGGACTAGCGGGCACAGATACGCAGTATTTT
- | TRBJ1-1 | few | 9 | TRBV2 | CALQAEAFF | TGTGCCCTACAAGCAGAAGCTTTCTTT
- | TRBJ2-2 | - | 15 | TRBV27 | CASSFWGVGTGELFF | TGTGCCAGCAGTTTTTGGGGAGTGGGGACCGGGGAGCTGTTTTTT
TRBD1 | TRBJ2-7 | - | 13 | TRBV7-2 | CARTGDRAREQYF | TGTGCCAGAACAGGGGACCGGGCTCGGGAGCAGTACTTC
- | TRBJ1-5 | - | 13 | TRBV6-6 | CASTGTGLQPQHF | TGTGCCAGCACCGGGACCGGGCTTCAGCCCCAGCATTTT
TRBD1 | TRBJ1-2 | - | 17 | TRBV2 | CARVIRDRGLFGYGYTF | TGTGCCAGAGTTATCCGGGACAGGGGGCTATTCGGCTATGGCTACACCTTC
- | TRBJ1-1 | - | 12 | TRBV2 | CASTKENTEAFF | TGTGCCAGCACCAAAGAAAACACTGAAGCTTTCTTT
TRBD1 | TRBJ1-2 | once | 14 | TRBV25-1 | CASSPGGATYGYTF | TGTGCCAGCAGCCCAGGGGGGGCTACCTATGGCTACACCTTC
- | TRBJ1-2 | once | 14 | TRBV6-1 | CASSEGSGFYGYTF | TGTGCCAGCAGTGAAGGGTCTGGGTTCTATGGCTACACCTTC
TRBD1 | TRBJ1-1 | few | 14 | TRBV18 | CASSPGTAPTEAFF | TGTGCCAGCTCACCTGGGACAGCCCCCACTGAAGCTTTCTTT
- | TRBJ1-5 | - | 15 | TRBV11-2 | CASSSDRGTAGPQHF | TGTGCCAGCAGCTCCGACCGGGGCACCGCAGGACCCCAGCATTTT
- | TRBJ1-2 | once | 13 | TRBV2 | CASRWGLSYGYTF | TGTGCCAGCAGGTGGGGCCTCTCCTATGGCTACACCTTC
- | TRBJ2-5 | - | 15 | TRBV18 | CASSPSPRLGETQYF | TGTGCCAGCTCACCAAGTCCGCGCCTGGGGGAGACCCAGTACTTC
- | TRBJ2-7 | - | 15 | TRBV6-5 | CASSYALQAVNEQYF | TGTGCCAGCAGTTACGCGCTTCAAGCTGTCAACGAGCAGTACTTC
TRBD1 | TRBJ1-1 | once | 14 | TRBV29-1 | CSVSQGALSTEAFF | TGCAGCGTCTCACAGGGGGCTTTGAGCACTGAAGCTTTCTTT
- | TRBJ2-2 | - | 15 | TRBV28 | CASSLVGANTGELFF | TGTGCCAGCAGTTTAGTAGGGGCGAACACCGGGGAGCTGTTTTTT
- | TRBJ2-5 | - | 12 | TRBV9 | CASSTSTETQYF | TGTGCCAGCAGCACCTCGACAGAGACCCAGTACTTC
- | TRBJ1-5 | once | 14 | TRBV6-1 | CASSEGGGKQPQHF | TGTGCCAGCAGTGAAGGCGGGGGAAAGCAGCCCCAGCATTTT
- | TRBJ2-7 | few | 12 | TRBV2 | CASSVQGYEQYF | TGTGCCAGCAGTGTACAGGGCTACGAGCAGTACTTC
- | TRBJ1-2 | - | 12 | TRBV30 | CAYQYSNYGYTF | TGTGCCTACCAATATAGCAACTATGGCTACACCTTC
TRBD2 | TRBJ2-2 | once | 16 | TRBV5-1 | CASSRGLAGSSGELFF | TGCGCCAGCAGCCGAGGACTAGCGGGGTCCAGCGGGGAGCTGTTTTTT